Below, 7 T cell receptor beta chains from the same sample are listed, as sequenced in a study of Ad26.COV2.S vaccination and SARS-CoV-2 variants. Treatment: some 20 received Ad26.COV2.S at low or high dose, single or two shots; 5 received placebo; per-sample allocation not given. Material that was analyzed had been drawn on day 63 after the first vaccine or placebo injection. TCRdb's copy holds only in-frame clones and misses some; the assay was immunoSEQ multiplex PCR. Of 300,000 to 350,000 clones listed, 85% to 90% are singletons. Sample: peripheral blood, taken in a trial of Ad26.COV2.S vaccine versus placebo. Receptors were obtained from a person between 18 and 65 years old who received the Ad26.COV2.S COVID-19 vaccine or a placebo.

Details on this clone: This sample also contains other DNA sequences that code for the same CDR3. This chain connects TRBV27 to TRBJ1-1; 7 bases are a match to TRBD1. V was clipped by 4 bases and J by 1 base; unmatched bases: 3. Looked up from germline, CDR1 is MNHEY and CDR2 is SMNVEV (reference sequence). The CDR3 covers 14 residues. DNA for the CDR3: TGTGCCAGCAGTTGGGGACAGACGAACACTGAAGCTTTCTTT. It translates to CASSWGQTNTEAFF.

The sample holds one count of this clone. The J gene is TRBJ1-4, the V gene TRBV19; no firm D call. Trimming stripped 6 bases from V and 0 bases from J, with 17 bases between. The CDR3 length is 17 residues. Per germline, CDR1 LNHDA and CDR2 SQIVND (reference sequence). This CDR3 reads CASSPSAGASTNEKLFF. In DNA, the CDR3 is TGTGCCAGTAGCCCAAGCGCCGGCGCGTCAACTAATGAAAAACTGTTTTTT.

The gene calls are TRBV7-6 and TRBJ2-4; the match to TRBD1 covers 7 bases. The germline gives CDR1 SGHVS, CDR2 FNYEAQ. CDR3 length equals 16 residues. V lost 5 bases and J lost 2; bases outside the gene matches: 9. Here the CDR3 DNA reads TGTGCCAGCAGCCTCACGACAGGGTACTCCAAAAACATTCAGTACTTC. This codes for CASSLTTGYSKNIQYF. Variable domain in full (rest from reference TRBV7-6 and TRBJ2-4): GAGVSQSPRYKVTKRGQDVALRCDPISGHVSLYWYRQALGQGPEFLTYFNYEAQQDKSGLPNDRFSAERPEGSISTLTIQRTEQRDSAMYRCASSLTTGYSKNIQYFGAGTRLSVL.

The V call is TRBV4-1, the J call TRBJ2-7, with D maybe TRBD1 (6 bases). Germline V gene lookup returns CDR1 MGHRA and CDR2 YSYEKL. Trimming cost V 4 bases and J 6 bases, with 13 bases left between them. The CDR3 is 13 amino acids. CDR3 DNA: TGCGCCAGCAGCCCTCAGGGGATGGGCGAGCAGTACTTC. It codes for CASSPQGMGEQYF.

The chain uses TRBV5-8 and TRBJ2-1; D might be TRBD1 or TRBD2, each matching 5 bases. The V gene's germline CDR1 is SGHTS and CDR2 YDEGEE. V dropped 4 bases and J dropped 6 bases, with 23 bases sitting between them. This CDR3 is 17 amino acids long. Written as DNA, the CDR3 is TGTGCCAGCAGCGCCAACTTAATAGGGACGTCGAGCAATGAGCAGTTCTTC. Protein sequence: CASSANLIGTSSNEQFF. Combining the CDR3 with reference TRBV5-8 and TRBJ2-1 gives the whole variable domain EAGVTQSPTHLIKTRGQQATLRCSPISGHTSVYWYQQALGLGLQFLLWYDEGEERNRGNFPPRFSGRQFPNYSSELNVNALELEDSALYLCASSANLIGTSSNEQFFGPGTRLTVL.

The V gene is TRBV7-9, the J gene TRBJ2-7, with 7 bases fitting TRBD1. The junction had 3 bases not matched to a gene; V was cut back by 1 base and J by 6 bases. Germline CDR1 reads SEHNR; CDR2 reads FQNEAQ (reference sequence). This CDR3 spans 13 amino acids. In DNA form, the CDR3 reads TGTGCCAGCAGCTTAGGGACAGGCAGCGAGCAGTACGTC. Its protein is CASSLGTGSEQYV.

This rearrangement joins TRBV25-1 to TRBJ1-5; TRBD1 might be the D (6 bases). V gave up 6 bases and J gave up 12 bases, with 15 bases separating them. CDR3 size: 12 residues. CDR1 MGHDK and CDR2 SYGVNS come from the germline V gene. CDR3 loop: CASRGPTGLQHF. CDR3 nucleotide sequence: TGTGCCAGCAGAGGACCTACAGGGCTCCAGCATTTT.